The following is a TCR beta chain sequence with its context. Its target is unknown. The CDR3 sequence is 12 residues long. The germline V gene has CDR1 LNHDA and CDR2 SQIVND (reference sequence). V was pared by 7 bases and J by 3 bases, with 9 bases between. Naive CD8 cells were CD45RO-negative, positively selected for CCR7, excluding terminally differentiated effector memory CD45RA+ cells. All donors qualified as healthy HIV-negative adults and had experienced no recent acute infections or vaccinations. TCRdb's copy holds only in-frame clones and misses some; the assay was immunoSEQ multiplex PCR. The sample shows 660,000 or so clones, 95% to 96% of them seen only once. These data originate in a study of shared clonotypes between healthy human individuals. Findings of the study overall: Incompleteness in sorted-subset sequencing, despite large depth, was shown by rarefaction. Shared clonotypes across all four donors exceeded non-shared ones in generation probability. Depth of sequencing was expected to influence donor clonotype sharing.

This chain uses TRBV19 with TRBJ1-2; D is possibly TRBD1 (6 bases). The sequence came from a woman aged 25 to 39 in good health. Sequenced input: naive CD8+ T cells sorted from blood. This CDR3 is CASKGEDYGYTF. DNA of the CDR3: TGTGCCAGTAAGGGGGAAGACTATGGCTACACCTTC. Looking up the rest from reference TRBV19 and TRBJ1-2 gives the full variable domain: DGGITQSPKYLFRKEGQNVTLSCEQNLNHDAMYWYRQDPGQGLRLIYYSQIVNDFQKGDIAEGYSVSREKKESFPLTVTSAQKNPTAFYLCASKGEDYGYTFGSGTRLTVV.